The next 16 T cell receptor beta chains were all read from a single sample in a study of shared clonotypes between healthy human individuals. Sequencing was performed with immunoSEQ multiplex PCR; in TCRdb, only in-frame clones are kept and a portion is missing. The sample has 1,400,000 or so clones; less than 99% are singletons. Sequencing was done on a sample of naive CD4+ T cells sorted from blood. The subset here: CD45RA+ positively selected. These receptors were taken from a man aged 25 to 40 in good health.

This chain links TRBV15 with TRBJ1-5; TRBD1 might be the D (6 bases). The V gene lost 1 base and the J gene lost 4 bases, with 11 bases spanning the gap. Germline V CDR1 and CDR2: LNHNV, YYDKDF (reference sequence). This CDR3 contains 15 residues. The CDR3 coding sequence is TGTGCCACCAGCAGAGTCAGGGGCCCTAATCAGCCCCAGCATTTT. The encoded protein is CATSRVRGPNQPQHF.

The CDR3 DNA is TGTGCCAGCAGCTTGGAGGCAGGGGGCAGGGTCACTGAAGCTTTCTTT. It encodes CASSLEAGGRVTEAFF. V is TRBV5-5 and J is TRBJ1-1, with 8 bases aligning to TRBD1. The length of the CDR3 is 16 residues. Germline V gene data show CDR1 as SGHKS and CDR2 as YYEKEE (reference sequence). V shed 0 bases, J shed 4 bases, and the junction held 8 bases outside the gene matches.

The rearrangement links TRBV14 to TRBJ1-2; D is unresolved. CDR1 is SGHDN, CDR2 FVKESK, per germline. V dropped 5 bases and J dropped 0 bases, with 13 bases sitting between them. This CDR3 spans 15 amino acids. CDR3 residues: CASSTLGGSNYGYTF. CDR3 nucleotides: TGTGCCAGCAGCACCCTCGGAGGATCTAACTATGGCTACACCTTC. Variable domain in full (rest from reference TRBV14 and TRBJ1-2): EAGVTQFPSHSVIEKGQTVTLRCDPISGHDNLYWYRRVMGKEIKFLLHFVKESKQDESGMPNNRFLAERTGGTYSTLKVQPAELEDSGVYFCASSTLGGSNYGYTFGSGTRLTVV.

The CDR3 is CASSRTNEKLFF. The CDR3 bases are TGTGCCAGCAGCCGAACTAATGAAAAACTGTTTTTT. The chain carries TRBV7-2 and TRBJ1-4; D remains unclear. CDR3 length: 12 residues. Trimming removed 5 bases from V and 1 base from J, with 2 bases in between. Germline CDR1 SGHTA, CDR2 FQGNSA.

This chain connects TRBV7-2 to TRBJ2-7, with unresolved D. The V gene's germline CDR1 is SGHTA and CDR2 FQGNSA. The CDR3 runs to 13 residues. Trimming left V 1 base short and J 5 bases short, with 9 bases between. The CDR3 spells CASSLVGRNEQYF. The CDR3 nucleotides read TGTGCCAGCAGCTTAGTCGGACGGAACGAGCAGTACTTC.

The genes are TRBV29-1 and TRBJ2-7, with D possibly matching TRBD2 (6 bases). The V end was cut by 6 bases, the J end by 4 bases, with 22 bases between. Germline V gene data show CDR1 as SQVTM and CDR2 as ANQGSEA. The CDR3 is 15 amino acids. CDR3 sequence (DNA): TGCAGCGTGCTCAGGACCGGCCCGGGAGCTTACGAGCAGTACTTC. Translation: CSVLRTGPGAYEQYF.

J is TRBJ1-3 and V is TRBV14; D unclear. V lost 0 bases, J lost 4 bases, and 10 bases lay in between. The CDR3 sequence is 15 residues long. The V gene's germline CDR1 is SGHDN and CDR2 FVKESK. CDR3 in amino acids: CASSQDPGTGNTIYF. The CDR3 nucleotides are TGTGCCAGCAGCCAAGATCCGGGAACCGGAAACACCATATATTTT.

CDR3 DNA sequence: TGCGCCAGCAGTCAATCCCTGTTTAGCGGGAGGGCCAATGAGCAGTTCTTC. It is translated as CASSQSLFSGRANEQFF. The V and J genes are TRBV23-1 and TRBJ2-1; 11 bases are a match to TRBD2. TRBV23-1 is treated as an ORF (open reading frame) with a function not yet certain. V was clipped by 0 bases and J by 6 bases; unmatched bases: 7. CDR3 length: 17 residues.

V usage is TRBV13 and J usage is TRBJ2-7; 14 nucleotides line up with TRBD2. The germline gives CDR1 PRHDT, CDR2 FYEKMQ (reference sequence). The CDR3 has 14 amino acids. The ends lost 5 bases at V and 7 bases at J; junction bases unmatched: 4. The CDR3 bases are TGTGCCAGCAGCCCGGGACTAGCGGGAGCAGAGCAGTACTTC. The encoded protein is CASSPGLAGAEQYF.

This chain uses TRBV5-1 with TRBJ1-1; D perhaps matches TRBD1 (6 bases). The V end was cut by 0 bases, the J end by 7 bases, with 10 bases between. In germline, CDR1 is SGHRS, CDR2 YFSETQ. The CDR3 covers 13 residues. CDR3 protein: CASSLEGGGEAFF. The CDR3 bases are TGCGCCAGCAGCTTGGAAGGAGGGGGTGAAGCTTTCTTT.

The V and J genes are TRBV29-1 and TRBJ1-3; 8 positions match TRBD1. Unmatched junction bases numbered 5, after V lost 7 bases and J lost 6 bases. The CDR3 is made up of 12 amino acids. CDR1 SQVTM and CDR2 ANQGSEA come from the germline V gene. CDR3 in DNA: TGCAGCGCCCAGGACAGGGTAAACACCATATATTTT. Its protein product is CSAQDRVNTIYF.

This chain uses TRBV28 with TRBJ2-7; a weak D match, TRBD2 (6 bases). Looked up from germline, CDR1 is MDHEN and CDR2 is SYDVKM. V shed 6 bases and J shed 0 bases, with 12 bases lying between them. CDR3 length equals 14 residues. In DNA, the CDR3 is TGTGCCAGCAGGAGCGGGCCGAGCTCCTACGAGCAGTACTTC. The encoded protein is CASRSGPSSYEQYF.

This chain joins TRBV28 and TRBJ2-5; perhaps TRBD2 as D (7 bases). V shed 7 bases and J shed 6 bases, with 15 bases lying between them. CDR1 and CDR2 (germline): MDHEN, SYDVKM. CDR3 size: 13 residues. CDR3 DNA sequence: TGTGCCAGCACGCCGGGGGGCGTGAAGACCCAGTACTTC. Translation gives CASTPGGVKTQYF.

This chain connects TRBV11-2 to TRBJ2-7, with a tentative D call TRBD2 (5 bases). Germline CDR1 SGHAT, CDR2 FQNNGV. The CDR3 sequence is 15 residues long. Trimming cost V 0 bases and J 6 bases, with 15 bases left between them. CDR3 amino acids: CASSLDRAEGSEQYF. In nucleotides, the CDR3 is TGTGCCAGCAGCTTAGATAGGGCAGAGGGATCCGAGCAGTACTTC.

This chain uses TRBV5-4 with TRBJ2-2; the D gene is possibly TRBD1 (5 bases). The CDR3 sequence is 13 residues long. The V end lost 3 bases, the J end lost 5 bases, and 8 bases lay between the germline ends. CDR1 is SGHNT and CDR2 is YYREEE in the germline V gene (reference sequence). The CDR3 is CASSSQGTGELFF. As DNA, the CDR3 is TGTGCCAGCAGCTCCCAGGGTACCGGGGAGCTGTTTTTT.

This clone is a singleton in its sample. The chain carries TRBV5-4 and TRBJ1-1; no clear D. Deletions cut 1 base from V and 0 bases from J, with 13 bases between. Germline loops: CDR1 SGHNT, CDR2 YYREEE (reference sequence). CDR3 size: 16 residues. Here the CDR3 DNA reads TGTGCCAGCAGCTTGCTGGGCAGTTTAATGAACACTGAAGCTTTCTTT. Residues: CASSLLGSLMNTEAFF.